Listed below are T cell receptor beta chains from one sample, sequenced in a study of control samples from healthy donors and cancer patients. Assay used: immunoSEQ multiplex PCR; TCRdb lists only in-frame clones, some missing. The table records roughly 120,000 clones, roughly 91% of them present only once. Input material: PBMCs. The receptors shown here come from a man aged 45-65 years with head and neck cancer. The CDR3 runs from the conserved cysteine through the conserved F or W. A D gene is named only where the DNA matches it firmly. Size is stated for part of the rows, as once, few or many counts, or as a class when the clone is expanded.

j_gene: TRBJ1-2
v_gene: TRBV2
abundance: NA
d_gene: TRBD1
CDR3aa: CASSETGTGVYGYTF
CDR3nt: TGTGCCAGCAGCGAGACCGGGACAGGGGTTTATGGCTACACCTTC

j_gene: TRBJ2-2
v_gene: TRBV3-1/TRBV3-2
abundance: few
d_gene: NA
CDR3aa: CASSRGGGGNTGELFF
CDR3nt: TGTGCCAGCAGTCGTGGAGGTGGGGGTAACACCGGGGAGCTGTTTTTT

j_gene: TRBJ1-1
v_gene: TRBV9
abundance: NA
d_gene: NA
CDR3aa: CASSVGWGTEAFF
CDR3nt: TGTGCCAGCAGCGTAGGATGGGGGACTGAAGCTTTCTTT

j_gene: TRBJ1-1
v_gene: TRBV2
abundance: NA
d_gene: NA
CDR3aa: CASSEDGIQRRSLGEAFF
CDR3nt: TGTGCCAGCAGCGAAGATGGAATCCAAAGACGGAGTTTAGGAGAAGCTTTCTTT

j_gene: TRBJ2-3
v_gene: TRBV5-8
abundance: NA
d_gene: TRBD2
CDR3aa: CASSTSYGGITDTQYF
CDR3nt: TGTGCCAGCAGCACCTCTTACGGGGGGATCACAGATACGCAGTATTTT

j_gene: TRBJ2-7
v_gene: TRBV2
abundance: NA
d_gene: NA
CDR3aa: CASSEWGTSYEQYF
CDR3nt: TGTGCCAGCAGTGAATGGGGGACTTCCTACGAGCAGTACTTC

j_gene: TRBJ2-2
v_gene: TRBV5-6
abundance: NA
d_gene: NA
CDR3aa: CASSLWITGELFF
CDR3nt: TGTGCCAGCAGCTTGTGGATCACCGGGGAGCTGTTTTTT

j_gene: TRBJ2-7
v_gene: TRBV5-1
abundance: NA
d_gene: TRBD1
CDR3aa: CASKQGDQMTYEQYF
CDR3nt: TGCGCCAGTAAGCAGGGGGACCAGATGACCTACGAGCAGTACTTC

j_gene: TRBJ1-3
v_gene: TRBV6-5
abundance: NA
d_gene: NA
CDR3aa: CASSYSGLSGNTIYF
CDR3nt: TGTGCCAGCAGTTACTCGGGGTTATCTGGAAACACCATATATTTT

j_gene: TRBJ2-3
v_gene: TRBV2
abundance: NA
d_gene: TRBD2
CDR3aa: CASSVESGGGLDTQYF
CDR3nt: TGTGCCAGCAGTGTGGAGAGCGGGGGGGGACTAGATACGCAGTATTTT

j_gene: TRBJ1-2
v_gene: TRBV28
abundance: NA
d_gene: NA
CDR3aa: CASSRAPGLTNYGYTF
CDR3nt: TGTGCCAGCAGTCGAGCTCCGGGACTGACTAACTATGGCTACACCTTC

j_gene: TRBJ1-3
v_gene: TRBV7-2
abundance: NA
d_gene: TRBD1
CDR3aa: CASSLVGTGGSGNTIYF
CDR3nt: TGTGCCAGCAGCTTAGTGGGGACAGGGGGCTCTGGAAACACCATATATTTT

j_gene: TRBJ2-2
v_gene: TRBV28
abundance: NA
d_gene: NA
CDR3aa: CASSSLAGSGELFF
CDR3nt: TGTGCCAGCAGCTCACTTGCGGGCTCCGGGGAGCTGTTTTTT

j_gene: TRBJ1-2
v_gene: TRBV5-1
abundance: NA
d_gene: NA
CDR3aa: CASSLGRNIFYGYTF
CDR3nt: TGCGCCAGCAGCTTGGGACGGAACATCTTCTATGGCTACACCTTC

j_gene: TRBJ2-2
v_gene: TRBV7-3
abundance: NA
d_gene: NA
CDR3aa: CASSPSSSANTGELFF
CDR3nt: TGTGCCAGCAGCCCCAGTAGTAGCGCCAACACCGGGGAGCTGTTTTTT

j_gene: TRBJ1-2
v_gene: TRBV7-9
abundance: NA
d_gene: NA
CDR3aa: CASSPVTAYGYTF
CDR3nt: TGTGCCAGCAGCCCCGTTACGGCCTATGGCTACACCTTC